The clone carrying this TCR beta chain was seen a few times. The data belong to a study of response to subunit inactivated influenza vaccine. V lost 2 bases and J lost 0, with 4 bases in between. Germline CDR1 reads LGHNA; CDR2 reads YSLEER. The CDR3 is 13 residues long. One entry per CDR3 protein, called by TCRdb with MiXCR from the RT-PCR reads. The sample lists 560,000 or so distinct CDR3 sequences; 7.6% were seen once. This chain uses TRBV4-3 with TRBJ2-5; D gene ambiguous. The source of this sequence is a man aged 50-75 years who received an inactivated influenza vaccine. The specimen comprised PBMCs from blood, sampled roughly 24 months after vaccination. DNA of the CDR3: TGCGCCAGCAGCCAACAGTACCAAGAGACCCAGTACTTC. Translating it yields CASSQQYQETQYF.